This T cell receptor beta chain was sequenced in a study of control samples from healthy donors and cancer patients. The CDR3 length is 14 residues. Germline CDR1 and CDR2: SGHRS and YFSETQ. V was pared by 0 bases and J by 5 bases, with 9 bases between. Sequenced by immunoSEQ multiplex PCR; TCRdb stores in-frame clones only, minus some. The table lists 13,000 to 15,000 clones, 60% to 80% of them singletons. The sequence derives from a female donor with lung cancer. Source material: formalin-fixed, paraffin-embedded tissue. V is TRBV5-1 and J is TRBJ2-1; possible D gene TRBD1, 5 bases. The CDR3, as DNA: TGCGCCAGCAGCTTGGGACAGCCAAACAATGAGCAGTTCTTC. This translates into CASSLGQPNNEQFF.